This entry concerns a single T cell receptor beta chain. The sample originates from a study of blood T cell repertoires in COVID-19. The germline V gene has CDR1 SEHNR and CDR2 FQNEAQ (reference sequence). The V segment lost 5 bases and the J segment 3 bases; nucleotides outside the gene matches: 7. The CDR3 totals 14 residues. This table comes from immunoSEQ multiplex PCR, and its TCRdb copy is limited to in-frame clones, with some not included. The sample holds 250,000 to 300,000 clones, around 90% seen once. The clonotype comes from a woman aged 40-49 years who had recovered from COVID-19. The rearrangement joins TRBV7-9 to TRBJ2-7, with 7 bases that match TRBD2. The sample taken for sequencing was peripheral blood. The CDR3 DNA reads TGTGCCAGCAGCCCCCGGGTAGCGGGCTACGAGCAGTACTTC. Amino acid sequence: CASSPRVAGYEQYF.